Presented here are 18 T cell receptor beta chains from one specimen sequenced in a study of cytomegalovirus exposure and HLA in healthy donors. 13 Jbeta primers and 60 Vbeta primers were used for the PCR. Assay used: immunoSEQ multiplex PCR; TCRdb lists only in-frame clones, some missing. The table lists fewer than 80,000 clones, roughly 74% of them singletons, with 8.5% to 14% in the top ten. Input material: PBMCs. These receptors all come from a woman in her fifties or sixties in good health and CMV-seropositive.

The chain has TRBV11-3 and TRBJ2-3; 8 bases are a match to TRBD2. Trimming at V came to 1 base and at J to 3 bases, leaving 3 bases not matched to a gene. This CDR3 is 15 amino acids long. Germline CDR1 and CDR2: SGHNT and YENEEA. The DNA for the CDR3 is TGTGCCAGCAGCTTAGTGGCGGGGGGAACAGATACGCAGTATTTT. Protein sequence: CASSLVAGGTDTQYF.

This chain joins TRBV19 and TRBJ1-1; no reliable D call. The CDR3 runs 12 residues. V was pared by 5 bases and J by 8 bases, with 12 bases between. Germline values: CDR1 LNHDA, CDR2 SQIVND (reference sequence). The CDR3 DNA reads TGTGCCAGTAGTCTCACAGAAGAAGAAGCTTTCTTT. Its protein product is CASSLTEEEAFF.

This clone occurred a few times. V and J are TRBV4-2 and TRBJ1-5; D is unclear. Germline assignment: CDR1 LGHNA and CDR2 YNFKEQ. The V end was cut by 8 bases, the J end by 5 bases, with 10 bases between. CDR3 length: 12 amino acids. CDR3 coding DNA: TGTGCCAGCGGAGCGGTAGATCAGCCCCAGCATTTT. Its protein is CASGAVDQPQHF.

The chain recombines TRBV6-1 with TRBJ1-6; 10 bases line up with TRBD1. Germline V gene data show CDR1 as MNHNS and CDR2 as SASEGT. The CDR3 totals 15 residues. V was clipped by 9 bases and J by 6 bases; unmatched bases: 8. Here the CDR3 DNA reads TGTGCCAGTAGACCTGGGACAGGGGTTAATTCACCCCTCCACTTT. Residues: CASRPGTGVNSPLHF.

V usage is TRBV5-1 and J usage is TRBJ2-1; D possibly corresponds to TRBD2 (6 bases). The CDR3 spans 16 residues. The V end was cut by 4 bases, the J end by 7 bases, with 21 bases between. Looked up from germline, CDR1 is SGHRS and CDR2 is YFSETQ. The CDR3 nucleotides read TGCGCCAGCAGCCCGGGAGCGGACATCGTTGATAATGAGCAGTTCTTC. Translation gives CASSPGADIVDNEQFF.

The V call is TRBV5-1, the J call TRBJ2-1; tentative D call: TRBD1 (6 bases). The CDR3 contains 13 residues. The germline gives CDR1 SGHRS, CDR2 YFSETQ. The V gene lost 5 bases and the J gene lost 3 bases, with 9 bases spanning the gap. The CDR3 protein is CASSSDSYNEQFF. As DNA, the CDR3 is TGCGCCAGCAGTTCGGACAGCTACAATGAGCAGTTCTTC. Together with reference TRBV5-1 and TRBJ2-1, the CDR3 gives the full variable domain: KAGVTQTPRYLIKTRGQQVTLSCSPISGHRSVSWYQQTPGQGLQFLFEYFSETQRNKGNFPGRFSGRQFSNSRSEMNVSTLELGDSALYLCASSSDSYNEQFFGPGTRLTVL.

The V gene is TRBV2, the J gene TRBJ1-5; D unclear. Germline values: CDR1 SNHLY, CDR2 FYNNEI. CDR3 size: 13 residues. V lost 10 bases to trimming and J lost 6 bases, with 16 bases between them. CDR3 nucleotides: TGTGCCACCTCGAGGCTGAGTAGTCAGCCCCAGCATTTT. It codes for CATSRLSSQPQHF.

The chain uses TRBV19 and TRBJ1-4; D is possibly TRBD1 (5 bases). The CDR3 has 14 amino acids. Germline CDR1 and CDR2: LNHDA and SQIVND (reference sequence). Trimming pared 5 bases from V and 8 bases from J, leaving 15 bases between. CDR3 sequence (DNA): TGTGCCAGTAGTCTGGACGGGAGGGACGAAAAACTGTTTTTT. Protein sequence: CASSLDGRDEKLFF. Using reference TRBV19 and TRBJ1-4 for the parts outside the CDR3, the full variable domain is DGGITQSPKYLFRKEGQNVTLSCEQNLNHDAMYWYRQDPGQGLRLIYYSQIVNDFQKGDIAEGYSVSREKKESFPLTVTSAQKNPTAFYLCASSLDGRDEKLFFGSGTQLSVL.

The chain carries TRBV5-1 and TRBJ2-7; TRBD2 matches 8 bases. The germline V gene encodes CDR1 SGHRS and CDR2 YFSETQ. This CDR3 has 14 residues. V trimming: 3 bases; J trimming: 6 bases; junction bases outside the gene matches: 8. The CDR3 DNA is TGCGCCAGCAGCTGGGCGGGAGGTCAGTTCGAGCAGTACTTC. This sequence encodes CASSWAGGQFEQYF.

This clone appeared a few times. The chain joins TRBV19 to TRBJ1-1, with 7 bases lining up with TRBD1. Germline V gives CDR1 LNHDA, CDR2 SQIVND (reference sequence). The CDR3 totals 14 residues. V shed 7 bases, J shed 3 bases, and the junction held 8 bases outside the gene matches. The CDR3 DNA sequence: TGTGCCAGTACCAAAGGGACAGTACACACTGAAGCTTTCTTT. Translation gives CASTKGTVHTEAFF.

This clone came up a few times. The chain has TRBV6-6 and TRBJ2-7, with D possibly matching TRBD1 (6 bases). With 6 bases removed from V and 6 bases from J, the gap between germline ends came to 12 bases. The CDR3 runs 12 residues. Germline V lookup: CDR1 MNHNY, CDR2 SVGAGI (reference sequence). The CDR3 DNA sequence: TGTGCCAGCAGCCCCACAGGGACCGAGCAGTACTTC. Its translation is CASSPTGTEQYF.

Note on this clone: The CDR3 end shows no conserved phenylalanine or tryptophan, and so a read error is likely. The J gene is TRBJ1-1, the V gene TRBV10-3; D perhaps matches TRBD1 (6 bases). Trimming removed 6 bases at V and 0 bases at J, with 8 bases between. The CDR3 loop spans 13 amino acids. Germline V CDR1 and CDR2: ENHRY, SYGVKD. CDR3 sequence (DNA): TGTGCCATCAGAGGGGGAATGAACACTGAAGCTTTCCTT. Translation gives CAIRGGMNTEAFL.

The gene calls are TRBV19 and TRBJ2-3; TRBD2 agrees at 11 bases. V trimming: 5 bases; J trimming: 2 bases; junction bases outside the gene matches: 3. Germline V CDR1 and CDR2: LNHDA, SQIVND (reference sequence). The CDR3 has 15 residues. The CDR3 loop reads CASSPLAGVTDTQYF. The CDR3, as DNA: TGTGCCAGTAGTCCACTAGCGGGGGTCACAGATACGCAGTATTTT.

The V gene is TRBV6-6, the J gene TRBJ1-1; D not resolved. CDR3 length: 16 residues. Deletions cut 2 bases from V and 4 bases from J, with 17 bases between. From germline, CDR1 is MNHNY and CDR2 SVGAGI (reference sequence). CDR3 coding DNA: TGTGCCAGCAGTTACCCCCCCGGGAGGGTGAGCACTGAAGCTTTCTTT. Its translation is CASSYPPGRVSTEAFF.

V usage is TRBV28 and J usage is TRBJ1-5; TRBD1 is a possible D gene (5 bases). Trimming cost V 6 bases and J 11 bases, with 20 bases left between them. The CDR3 totals 14 residues. The germline CDR1 and CDR2 sequences are MDHEN and SYDVKM. Here the CDR3 reads CASSSGGGLGSQHF. The DNA for the CDR3 is TGTGCCAGCAGCTCGGGCGGGGGACTGGGGTCCCAGCATTTT.

The chain carries TRBV30 and TRBJ2-5; perhaps TRBD2 as D (6 bases). V lost 0 bases to trimming and J lost 1 base, with 24 bases between them. The length of the CDR3 is 19 residues. Germline CDR1 is GTSNPN and CDR2 is SVGIG (reference sequence). This CDR3 reads CAWSVLPRTSGSRQETQYF. CDR3 sequence (DNA): TGTGCCTGGAGTGTACTCCCCAGAACTTCCGGGAGTCGCCAAGAGACCCAGTACTTC. The variable domain in full, completed from reference TRBV30 and TRBJ2-5, reads SQTIHQWPATLVQPVGSPLSLECTVEGTSNPNLYWYRQAAGRGLQLLFYSVGIGQISSEVPQNLSASRPQDRQFILSSKKLLLSDSGFYLCAWSVLPRTSGSRQETQYFGPGTRLLVL.

J is TRBJ2-7 and V is TRBV10-3; 11 bases map to TRBD1. The CDR3 runs 15 residues. Trimming removed 1 base from V and 4 bases from J; junction bases left unmatched: 3. CDR1 is ENHRY and CDR2 is SYGVKD in the germline V gene. This CDR3 reads CAISEYGQGAYEQYF. DNA for the CDR3: TGTGCCATCAGTGAGTATGGACAGGGGGCTTACGAGCAGTACTTC.

This clone was seen a single time. V usage is TRBV9 and J usage is TRBJ2-3, with TRBD2 identical over 10 bases. J lost 8 bases, V lost 0 bases, and 9 bases had no gene match. The germline V gene has CDR1 SGDLS and CDR2 YYNGEE. The CDR3 runs 16 residues. In DNA form, the CDR3 reads TGTGCCAGCAGCGTAGGTACTAGCGGGACCCCCCCTACGCAGTATTTT. This translates into CASSVGTSGTPPTQYF.